This is a list of T cell receptor beta chains from one sample in a study of chemoradiotherapy in HPV16-positive cancers. Produced via immunoSEQ multiplex PCR; TCRdb's table is partial and in-frame only. In the table there are 45,000 to 60,000 clones, roughly 90% of which are singletons. The sample was blood, taken from a patient who underwent chemoradiotherapy. The source is a human donor with HPV-associated anogenital cancer. CDR3s include the opening cysteine and the closing phenylalanine or tryptophan. The D gene is left open where the match is weak. Some rows mark clone size as missing; the rest say once, few, many or name a class of expanded clone.

size: -
D: -
J: TRBJ2-3
V: TRBV29-1
CDR3: CSVRSRDTQYF
DNA: TGCAGCGTCCGATCCCGAGATACGCAGTATTTT

size: -
D: -
J: TRBJ1-6
V: TRBV9
CDR3: CASSVGHFNSPLHF
DNA: TGTGCCAGCAGCGTCGGACATTTCAATTCACCCCTCCACTTT

size: -
D: TRBD1
J: TRBJ1-6
V: TRBV11-2
CDR3: CASTSTGEGNSPLHF
DNA: TGTGCCAGCACCTCGACAGGGGAAGGGAATTCACCCCTCCACTTT

size: -
D: -
J: TRBJ1-1
V: TRBV5-1
CDR3: CASTLQGNTEAFF
DNA: TGCGCCAGCACACTGCAGGGGAACACTGAAGCTTTCTTT

size: -
D: TRBD1
J: TRBJ1-6
V: TRBV5-6
CDR3: CASSPGTGFLGGDSPLHF
DNA: TGTGCCAGCAGCCCGGGGACAGGGTTCCTCGGGGGGGATTCACCCCTCCACTTT

size: -
D: -
J: TRBJ2-1
V: TRBV12-2
CDR3: CASRLGTGDRNYNEQFF
DNA: TGTGCAAGTCGCTTAGGCACTGGGGACAGGAACTACAATGAGCAGTTCTTC

size: -
D: -
J: TRBJ1-4
V: TRBV4-2
CDR3: CASRQQEKLFF
DNA: TGTGCCAGCAGACAACAGGAAAAACTGTTTTTT

size: -
D: TRBD1
J: TRBJ1-4
V: TRBV30
CDR3: CAWSVGTGEEKLFF
DNA: TGTGCCTGGAGTGTCGGGACAGGGGAAGAAAAACTGTTTTTT

size: -
D: -
J: TRBJ1-5
V: TRBV19
CDR3: CASSGGLPRFRQPQHF
DNA: TGTGCCAGTAGTGGGGGACTCCCCCGTTTTCGTCAGCCCCAGCATTTT

size: -
D: -
J: TRBJ2-3
V: TRBV7-6
CDR3: CASSPVSTDTQYF
DNA: TGTGCCAGCAGCCCCGTTAGCACAGATACGCAGTATTTT

size: -
D: TRBD2
J: TRBJ2-1
V: TRBV9
CDR3: CASSISSGRSNEQFF
DNA: TGTGCCAGCAGCATCTCTAGCGGGAGGAGCAATGAGCAGTTCTTC

size: -
D: -
J: TRBJ2-2
V: TRBV7-6
CDR3: CASSLGAAGELFF
DNA: TGTGCCAGCAGCCTAGGCGCGGCCGGGGAGCTGTTTTTT

size: -
D: -
J: TRBJ1-1
V: TRBV6-1
CDR3: CASSEGPWGTEAFF
DNA: TGTGCCAGCAGTGAGGGACCATGGGGCACTGAAGCTTTCTTT

size: few
D: TRBD2
J: TRBJ2-3
V: TRBV6-1
CDR3: CASSRLAGAVDTQYF
DNA: TGTGCCAGCAGTCGACTAGCGGGGGCGGTAGATACGCAGTATTTT

size: -
D: -
J: TRBJ2-3
V: TRBV7-8
CDR3: CASSLRRYTDTQYF
DNA: TGTGCCAGCAGCTTAAGGCGGTACACAGATACGCAGTATTTT

size: -
D: TRBD1
J: TRBJ1-1
V: TRBV5-1
CDR3: CASSSAGTGGAFF
DNA: TGCGCCAGCAGCTCGGCCGGGACAGGTGGAGCTTTCTTT

size: -
D: TRBD2
J: TRBJ2-1
V: TRBV2
CDR3: CASNYGGNEQFF
DNA: TGTGCCAGCAACTACGGGGGGAATGAGCAGTTCTTC